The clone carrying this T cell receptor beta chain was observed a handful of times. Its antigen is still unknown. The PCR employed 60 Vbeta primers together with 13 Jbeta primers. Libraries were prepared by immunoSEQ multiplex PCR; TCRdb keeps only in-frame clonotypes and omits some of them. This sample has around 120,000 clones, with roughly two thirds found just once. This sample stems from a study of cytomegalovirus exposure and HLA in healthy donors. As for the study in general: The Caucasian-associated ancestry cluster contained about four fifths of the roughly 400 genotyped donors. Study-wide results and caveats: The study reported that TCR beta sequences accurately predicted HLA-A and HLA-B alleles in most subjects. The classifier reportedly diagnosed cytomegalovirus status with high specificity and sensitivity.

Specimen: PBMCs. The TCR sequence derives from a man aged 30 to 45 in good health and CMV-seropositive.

The DNA of the CDR3 is TGTGCCAGCAGTTATGGGGACACCTATGGCTACACCTTC. It specifies CASSYGDTYGYTF. The chain has TRBV6-5 and TRBJ1-2; D might be TRBD1 (6 bases). This CDR3 has 13 amino acids. The germline V gene has CDR1 MNHEY and CDR2 SVGAGI. Trimming shortened V by 3 bases and J by 4 bases, and 9 bases separated the two germline ends.